Below are 3 T cell receptor beta chains sequenced from a single sample in a study of radiation and T cells in renal cell carcinoma. This table comes from immunoSEQ multiplex PCR, and its TCRdb copy is limited to in-frame clones, with some not included. This table has tens of thousands of clones, around four fifths appearing once. Regarding time point: blood 4 weeks post-SBRT, at nephrectomy. Treatment here: 15 Gy SBRT to primary tumor, nephrectomy 4 weeks later. The sequences come from blood, collected from a patient whose treatment included radiotherapy and nephrectomy. All receptors come from a man aged 45-65 years with renal cell carcinoma.

The V gene is TRBV5-1, the J gene TRBJ2-1; TRBD2 matches at 8 bases. In germline, CDR1 is SGHRS, CDR2 YFSETQ. This CDR3 region has 16 residues. The trim removed 4 bases at V and 0 bases at J, leaving 6 bases unmatched. CDR3 DNA: TGCGCCAGCAGCCGGGAGGGAGGTAGCTCCTACAATGAGCAGTTCTTC. It yields the protein CASSREGGSSYNEQFF.

The chain joins TRBV5-1 to TRBJ1-4, with D possibly being TRBD1 (6 bases). Germline CDR1 SGHRS, CDR2 YFSETQ. The CDR3 has 15 amino acids. Trimming shortened V by 0 bases and J by 8 bases, and 14 bases separated the two germline ends. The CDR3 loop is CASSLAGAGVEKLFF. The CDR3 DNA reads as TGCGCCAGCAGCTTGGCCGGGGCAGGGGTCGAAAAACTGTTTTTT.

The chain has TRBV4-1 and TRBJ2-1, with D uncertain. The CDR3 has 13 amino acids. Between the trimmed V and J ends, which lost 0 bases and 9 bases, there was a span of 9 bases. Germline V gene data show CDR1 as MGHRA and CDR2 as YSYEKL. CDR3 DNA sequence: TGCGCCAGCAGCCAAGAAAGGCTGGGTGAGCAGTTCTTC. This codes for CASSQERLGEQFF.